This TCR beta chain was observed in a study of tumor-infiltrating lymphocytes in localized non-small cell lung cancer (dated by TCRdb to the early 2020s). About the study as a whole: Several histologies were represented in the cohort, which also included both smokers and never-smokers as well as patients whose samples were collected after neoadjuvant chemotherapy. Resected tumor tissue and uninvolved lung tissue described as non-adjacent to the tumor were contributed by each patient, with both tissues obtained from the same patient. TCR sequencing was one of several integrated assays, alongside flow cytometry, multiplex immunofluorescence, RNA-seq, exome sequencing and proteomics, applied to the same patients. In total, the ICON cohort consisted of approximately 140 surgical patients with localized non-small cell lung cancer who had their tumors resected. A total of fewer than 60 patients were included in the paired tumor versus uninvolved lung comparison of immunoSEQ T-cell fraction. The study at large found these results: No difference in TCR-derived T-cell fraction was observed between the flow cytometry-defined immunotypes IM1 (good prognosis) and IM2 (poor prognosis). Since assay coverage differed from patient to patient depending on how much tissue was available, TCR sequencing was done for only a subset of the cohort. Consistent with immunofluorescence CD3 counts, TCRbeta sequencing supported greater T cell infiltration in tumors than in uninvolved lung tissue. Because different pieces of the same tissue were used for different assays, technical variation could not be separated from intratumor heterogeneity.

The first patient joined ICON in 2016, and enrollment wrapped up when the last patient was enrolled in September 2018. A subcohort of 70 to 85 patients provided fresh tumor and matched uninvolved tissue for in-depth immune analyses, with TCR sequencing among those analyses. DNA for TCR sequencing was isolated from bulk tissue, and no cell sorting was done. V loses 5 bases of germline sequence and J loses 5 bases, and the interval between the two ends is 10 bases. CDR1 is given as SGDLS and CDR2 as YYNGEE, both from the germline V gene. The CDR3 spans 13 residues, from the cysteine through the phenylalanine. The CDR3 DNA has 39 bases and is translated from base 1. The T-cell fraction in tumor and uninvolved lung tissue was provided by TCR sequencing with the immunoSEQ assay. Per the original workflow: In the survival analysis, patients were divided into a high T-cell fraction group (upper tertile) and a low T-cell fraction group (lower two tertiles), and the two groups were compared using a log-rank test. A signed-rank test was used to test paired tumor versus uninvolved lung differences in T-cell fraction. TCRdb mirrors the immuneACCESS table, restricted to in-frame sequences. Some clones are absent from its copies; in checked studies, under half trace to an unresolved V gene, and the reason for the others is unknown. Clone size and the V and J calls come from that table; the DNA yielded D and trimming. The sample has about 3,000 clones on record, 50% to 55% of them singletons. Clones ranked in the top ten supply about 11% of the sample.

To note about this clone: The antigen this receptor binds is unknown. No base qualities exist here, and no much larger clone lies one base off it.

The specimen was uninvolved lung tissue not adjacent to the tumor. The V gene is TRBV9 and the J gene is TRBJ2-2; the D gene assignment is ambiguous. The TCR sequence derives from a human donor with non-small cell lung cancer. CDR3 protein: CASREAYTGELFF. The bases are TGTGCCAGCAGAGAAGCGTATACCGGGGAGCTGTTTTTT.